A selection of T cell receptor beta chains follows, all from one sample in a study of T cells in Graves' hyperthyroidism and ophthalmopathy. TCRdb re-called the multiplex PCR reads with MiXCR, one entry per CDR3 protein. The sample holds 470,000 or so distinct CDR3 sequences; roughly 20% are singletons and the top ten take about 26%. Sample: blood. These receptors were collected from a young man with Graves' hyperthyroidism. CDR3s leave out the opening cysteine and the closing phenylalanine or tryptophan.

v_call	j_call	cdr3_aa
TRBV12-5	TRBJ2-2	ASGLRAGGKTGELF
TRBV25-1	TRBJ1-2	ASLNSRGQGDSGYT
TRBV2	TRBJ2-2	ASSELQANTGELF
TRBV27	TRBJ2-7	AWAPSSYEQY
TRBV28	TRBJ2-7	ASSSPGALNEQY
TRBV15	TRBJ2-7	ATSVGTSYEQY
TRBV30	TRBJ1-2	AWSVGSIPNYGYT
TRBV6-5	TRBJ1-1	ASSYRGWGQGREAF
TRBV7-9	TRBJ1-2	ASSLVGVRGYT
TRBV7-6	TRBJ1-1	ASSLKTSGEAF
TRBV14	TRBJ2-7	ASSQGGPHSYEQY
TRBV12-3/TRBV12-4	TRBJ2-7	ASSRMTGYEQY
TRBV13	TRBJ2-7	ASSLEGQGTYEQY
TRBV7-2	TRBJ1-1	ASSSRRVNTEAF
TRBV7-2	TRBJ2-4	ASSLASGGPGNIQY
TRBV9	TRBJ1-2	ASSAGTALHGYT
TRBV20-1	TRBJ1-2	SGETGAYGYT
TRBV30	TRBJ2-2	AWSPNSGELF
TRBV27	TRBJ2-2	ASSFFRANTGELF
TRBV12-3/TRBV12-4	TRBJ1-2	ASRTPGYGYT
TRBV12-3/TRBV12-4	TRBJ1-2	ASTRQGAGGYT
TRBV28	TRBJ1-2	ASNQHRDGDGYT
TRBV28	TRBJ1-2	ASSFLGGEGYT
TRBV20-1	TRBJ2-7	SAAALTVSYEQY
TRBV28	TRBJ2-7	ASSFARNYEQY
TRBV12-3/TRBV12-4	TRBJ1-6	ASSLQGANSPLH
TRBV12-3/TRBV12-4	TRBJ1-5	ASSPGISIQPQH
TRBV7-8	TRBJ2-4	ASSLDTKNIQY
TRBV20-1	TRBJ2-4	SACDRDLAKNIQY